The clone carrying this T cell receptor beta chain was detected only a few times. These data belong to a study of lung T cells in sarcoidosis with Löfgren's syndrome. V dropped 6 bases and J dropped 1; count of bases not matched to a gene: 4. The CDR3 consists of 15 residues. Per the germline V gene, CDR1 is SNHLY and CDR2 is FYNNEI. TCRdb used MiXCR to reprocess the reads, holding one entry per CDR3 protein. This table holds under 20,000 distinct CDR3 sequences, 20% to 25% found once. The TCR originated in a human donor with sarcoidosis (Löfgren's syndrome or another form), or a control subject (not recorded which). Sequenced sample: CD4+ T cells from bronchoalveolar lavage. The chain links TRBV2 to TRBJ1-4; 8 bases map to TRBD1. The CDR3 DNA follows: TGTGCCAGCAGCTCGGACAGGGAAACTAATGAAAAACTGTTTTTT. Translating gives CASSSDRETNEKLFF.